This TCR beta chain was recorded in a study of T-cell reconstitution after alpha-beta-depleted transplantation in children. Preparing the TCRbeta library involved the use of unique molecular identifiers. TCRdb re-called the PCR reads with MiXCR, one entry per CDR3 protein. The table includes around 600,000 distinct CDR3 sequences, under 12% detected once. The CDR3 covers 15 residues. Germline V gives CDR1 MNHEY, CDR2 SVGEGT. Trimming took 5 bases from V and 3 from J, leaving 15 bases between them. This clonotype was observed a few times. This sequence was found in a human donor who donated a stem cell graft to a child with acute myeloid leukemia. The sample in question was PBMCs from the stem cell graft donor, obtained from the stem cell graft. The chain uses TRBV6-2 or TRBV6-3 and TRBJ2-3; maybe TRBD1 (5 bases). The CDR3 protein is CASSPLRRATDTQYF. CDR3 bases: TGTGCCAGCAGTCCCCTACGCAGGGCGACAGATACGCAGTATTTT.